These T cell receptor beta chains were read from a single sample in a study of cytomegalovirus exposure and HLA in healthy donors. TCRdb keeps only in-frame clones here, not all; method: immunoSEQ multiplex PCR. The data show under 350,000 clones, about 86% seen once. The sample comprised PBMCs. All receptors derive from a woman aged 18 to 35 in good health and CMV-seronegative. CDR3s include the opening cysteine and the closing phenylalanine or tryptophan. The order of the fields is clone size, V gene, J gene, D gene, CDR3 protein, CDR3 DNA. A D gene is named only where the DNA matches it firmly. Only part of the rows carry a size: once, few, many, or a class if the clone is expanded.

NA,TRBV20-1,TRBJ2-3,NA,CSVGPNTQYF,TGCAGTGTTGGCCCGAATACGCAGTATTTT
NA,TRBV28,TRBJ1-5,NA,CASSLRGDQPQHF,TGTGCCAGCAGTTTGCGGGGGGATCAGCCCCAGCATTTT
NA,TRBV15,TRBJ2-3,NA,CATSRVRELGDTQYF,TGTGCCACCAGCAGAGTTCGGGAGTTGGGGGATACGCAGTATTTT
NA,TRBV11-1,TRBJ1-2,NA,CASSFPGQPPYGYTF,TGTGCCAGCAGCTTTCCAGGACAGCCTCCCTATGGCTACACCTTC
few,TRBV27,TRBJ1-2,TRBD1,CASSSQGTGVNTF,TGTGCCAGCAGCTCCCAAGGGACAGGGGTCAACACCTTC
NA,TRBV6-5,TRBJ1-5,TRBD1,CAISPLGQVNQPQHF,TGTGCCATCTCTCCACTTGGACAGGTTAATCAGCCCCAGCATTTT
NA,TRBV6-5,TRBJ1-1,NA,CASSYQGLTEAFF,TGTGCCAGCAGTTACCAGGGGCTCACTGAAGCTTTCTTT
NA,TRBV5-4,TRBJ2-1,TRBD2,CASRPAGGSYNEQFF,TGTGCCAGCAGACCAGCGGGAGGGTCCTACAATGAGCAGTTCTTC
NA,TRBV18,TRBJ1-3,NA,CASLTGSSHTIYF,TGTGCCAGCTTAACCGGGTCCTCTCACACCATATATTTT
NA,TRBV5-1,TRBJ2-2,NA,CASSLVTGNTGELFF,TGCGCCAGCAGCCTCGTGACAGGGAACACCGGGGAGCTGTTTTTT
NA,TRBV5-4,TRBJ2-5,NA,CASSHPTGRTETQYF,TGTGCCAGCAGCCACCCGACAGGTCGTACGGAGACCCAGTACTTC
NA,TRBV7-6,TRBJ2-7,TRBD1,CASSLSRGLGEQYF,TGTGCCAGCAGCTTAAGCAGGGGGTTAGGTGAGCAGTACTTC
NA,TRBV11-2,TRBJ1-1,NA,CASSTGQNTEAFF,TGTGCCAGCAGCACCGGACAGAACACTGAAGCTTTCTTT
NA,TRBV6-1,TRBJ1-5,NA,CASSDAGDQPQHF,TGTGCCAGCAGTGACGCAGGGGATCAGCCCCAGCATTTT
NA,TRBV6-6,TRBJ2-7,NA,CASNLDRAHYEQYF,TGTGCCAGCAACCTCGACAGAGCCCACTACGAGCAGTACTTC
few,TRBV6-6,TRBJ1-1,NA,CASSHLGGVGTEAFF,TGTGCCAGCAGCCACTTAGGGGGGGTGGGCACTGAAGCTTTCTTT
NA,TRBV5-1,TRBJ2-7,NA,CASSLDGGPYVSEQYF,TGCGCCAGCAGCTTGGATGGAGGACCCTACGTTTCGGAGCAGTACTTC